This TCR beta chain was captured in a study of T cells after yellow fever vaccination. Study details: Fractions low in cell number were prepared with SMART-Seq v4 Ultra Low Input. Study-level points and caveats: Only a minor proportion of clonotypes was detected across both CD4 and CD8 compartments. Secondary responses were weaker yet peaked faster, day 5 versus 15.

Remarks on this clonotype: Its matching antigen is unknown.

Trimming stripped 0 bases from V and 2 bases from J, with 11 bases between. The CDR3 is made up of 16 amino acids. Germline CDR1 is SGHRS and CDR2 is YFSETQ. TCR cDNA was made by 5'RACE template switching, adding a universal primer site and UMIs. MiXCR, applied by TCRdb to the 5' RACE reads, yields one record per CDR3 protein. The sample holds approximately 110,000 distinct CDR3 sequences, roughly 6.7% seen once. The TCR was taken from a man between 18 and 29 years old who received the YFV17D yellow fever vaccine. The chain carries TRBV5-1 and TRBJ1-4; D not resolved. The sample consisted of CD4+ T cells sorted from PBMCs, taken roughly 10 days after the first yellow fever vaccination. In DNA form, the CDR3 reads TGCGCCAGCAGCTTGGGACCACGAGGGACTAATGAAAAACTGTTTTTT. This encodes CASSLGPRGTNEKLFF.